The rows below give T cell receptor beta chains drawn from one sample of a study of neurological immune-mediated disorders. From the 5' RACE reads, TCRdb called clonotypes with MiXCR, one entry per CDR3 protein. The sample includes 84,000 or so distinct CDR3 sequences, about 4.5% of them seen just once. Sample: PBMCs. The source is a woman aged 55-70 years with multiple sclerosis. Both conserved end residues are part of each CDR3. A D gene is named only where the DNA matches it firmly. Only some rows state a clone size, as once, few, many or a class for expanded clones.

J: TRBJ1-6
size: many
D: NA
V: TRBV20-1
CDR3: CSAWDRNTSPLHF
DNA: TGCAGTGCTTGGGACCGTAATACGTCACCCCTCCACTTT

J: TRBJ2-1
size: many
D: TRBD1
V: TRBV7-2
CDR3: CASSLTGGYDEQFF
DNA: TGTGCCAGCAGCTTAACAGGGGGCTATGATGAGCAGTTCTTC

J: TRBJ2-5
size: many
D: TRBD2
V: TRBV7-6
CDR3: CASSPLAGLETQYF
DNA: TGTGCCAGCAGCCCACTAGCGGGATTAGAGACCCAGTACTTC

J: TRBJ1-2
size: many
D: NA
V: TRBV6-5
CDR3: CASRTDVMGYTF
DNA: TGTGCCAGCAGAACGGACGTTATGGGCTACACCTTC

J: TRBJ2-3
size: many
D: NA
V: TRBV5-4
CDR3: CASSLGAGRGLNTQYF
DNA: TGTGCCAGCAGCTTGGGAGCAGGCCGAGGTTTGAATACGCAGTATTTT

J: TRBJ2-3
size: many
D: NA
V: TRBV20-1
CDR3: CSASLGEYSTDTQYF
DNA: TGCAGTGCTAGTCTAGGGGAGTATAGCACAGATACGCAGTATTTT

J: TRBJ2-5
size: few
D: TRBD2
V: TRBV10-3
CDR3: CAIRGGSGVQETQYF
DNA: TGTGCCATCCGGGGGGGGTCCGGGGTCCAAGAGACCCAGTACTTC

J: TRBJ1-5
size: many
D: NA
V: TRBV27
CDR3: CASSPWNARQPQHF
DNA: TGTGCCAGCAGCCCATGGAATGCACGCCAGCCCCAGCATTTT

J: TRBJ2-7
size: many
D: NA
V: TRBV20-1
CDR3: CSAYSYEQYF
DNA: TGCAGTGCTTACTCCTACGAGCAGTACTTC

J: TRBJ2-7
size: many
D: TRBD2
V: TRBV6-6
CDR3: CASIPGGAQEQYF
DNA: TGTGCCAGCATTCCGGGGGGGGCCCAGGAGCAGTACTTC

J: TRBJ2-1
size: many
D: TRBD1
V: TRBV7-2
CDR3: CASMDRGRHNEQFF
DNA: TGTGCCAGCATGGACAGGGGAAGGCACAATGAGCAGTTCTTC

J: TRBJ2-7
size: many
D: NA
V: TRBV4-1
CDR3: CASSQAGGSAILSYEQYF
DNA: TGCGCCAGCAGCCAAGCGGGCGGATCAGCGATCCTATCCTACGAGCAGTACTTC

J: TRBJ2-5
size: many
D: NA
V: TRBV7-2
CDR3: CASSFQYQETQYF
DNA: TGTGCCAGCAGCTTTCAGTACCAAGAGACCCAGTACTTC

J: TRBJ1-5
size: many
D: NA
V: TRBV7-2
CDR3: CASSLGGDGNQPQHF
DNA: TGTGCCAGCAGCTTAGGGGGCGACGGCAATCAGCCCCAGCATTTT

J: TRBJ2-1
size: many
D: TRBD1
V: TRBV7-9
CDR3: CASSHGTGVYNEQFF
DNA: TGTGCCAGCAGCCACGGGACAGGGGTTTACAATGAGCAGTTCTTC

J: TRBJ1-5
size: many
D: NA
V: TRBV7-2
CDR3: CASSSTRTGILPQHF
DNA: TGTGCCAGCAGCTCAACTCGGACCGGTATTTTGCCCCAGCATTTT

J: TRBJ2-5
size: many
D: TRBD2
V: TRBV7-2
CDR3: CASSPLLAGPQETQYF
DNA: TGTGCCAGCAGCCCACTACTAGCGGGGCCCCAAGAGACCCAGTACTTC

J: TRBJ2-3
size: many
D: NA
V: TRBV20-1
CDR3: CSARHSHYTQYF
DNA: TGCAGTGCTAGACACTCCCATTATACGCAGTATTTT

J: TRBJ2-7
size: few
D: TRBD1
V: TRBV25-1
CDR3: CASSGRGQGNEQYF
DNA: TGTGCCAGCAGTGGTCGAGGACAGGGAAACGAGCAGTACTTC

J: TRBJ2-1
size: many
D: TRBD2
V: TRBV6-5
CDR3: CASSYLGGAENEQFF
DNA: TGTGCCAGCAGTTACCTCGGGGGGGCCGAGAATGAGCAGTTCTTC

J: TRBJ2-7
size: many
D: TRBD2
V: TRBV7-2
CDR3: CASSLDSGGARYEQYF
DNA: TGTGCCAGCAGCTTAGACAGCGGGGGGGCCAGATACGAGCAGTACTTC

J: TRBJ1-6
size: many
D: NA
V: TRBV9
CDR3: CASSRAAWSSYNSPLHF
DNA: TGTGCCAGCAGCCGGGCCGCTTGGAGCTCCTATAATTCACCCCTCCACTTT

J: TRBJ1-4
size: many
D: NA
V: TRBV10-3
CDR3: CAISMGQGKLFF
DNA: TGTGCCATCAGTATGGGGCAAGGAAAACTGTTTTTT

J: TRBJ2-7
size: few
D: TRBD1
V: TRBV20-1
CDR3: CSARAGQGAYEQYF
DNA: TGCAGTGCTAGAGCTGGACAGGGGGCTTACGAGCAGTACTTC

J: TRBJ1-6
size: many
D: NA
V: TRBV7-8
CDR3: CASSLAQGHNSPLHF
DNA: TGTGCCAGCAGCTTAGCGCAGGGCCATAATTCACCCCTCCACTTT

J: TRBJ2-1
size: many
D: TRBD1
V: TRBV18
CDR3: CASSPPRQGLFNEQFF
DNA: TGTGCCAGCTCACCACCGCGACAGGGATTATTCAATGAGCAGTTCTTC

J: TRBJ1-1
size: few
D: NA
V: TRBV27
CDR3: CATTGSSNTEAFF
DNA: TGTGCCACTACCGGGAGTTCGAACACTGAAGCTTTCTTT

J: TRBJ2-3
size: many
D: TRBD1
V: TRBV5-1
CDR3: CASRGQAISTDTQYF
DNA: TGCGCCAGCAGGGGACAGGCTATTAGCACAGATACGCAGTATTTT

J: TRBJ1-2
size: NA
D: TRBD1
V: TRBV7-2
CDR3: CASTQPDRGRSNYGYTF
DNA: TGTGCCAGCACCCAACCTGACAGGGGGCGCAGTAACTATGGCTACACCTTC